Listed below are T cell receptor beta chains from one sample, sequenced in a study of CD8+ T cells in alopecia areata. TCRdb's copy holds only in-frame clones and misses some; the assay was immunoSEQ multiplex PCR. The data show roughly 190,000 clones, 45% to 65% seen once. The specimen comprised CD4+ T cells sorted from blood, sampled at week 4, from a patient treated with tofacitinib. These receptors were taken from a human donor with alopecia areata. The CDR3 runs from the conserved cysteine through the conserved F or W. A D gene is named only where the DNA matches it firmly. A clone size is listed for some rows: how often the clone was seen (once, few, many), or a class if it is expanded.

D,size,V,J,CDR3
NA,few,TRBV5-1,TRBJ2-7,CASSFRGVEQYF
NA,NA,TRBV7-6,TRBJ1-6,CASSRSSRGSNSPLHF
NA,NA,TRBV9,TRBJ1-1,CASSGEGDQGTEAFF
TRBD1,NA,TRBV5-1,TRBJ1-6,CASSRDRGAPLHF
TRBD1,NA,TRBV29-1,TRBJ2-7,CSVAGQGYEQYF
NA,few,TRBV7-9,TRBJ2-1,CASSSGTRNNEQFF
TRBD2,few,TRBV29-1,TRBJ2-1,CSVERASGGYDEQFF
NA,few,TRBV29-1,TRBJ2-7,CSVVRAYEQYF
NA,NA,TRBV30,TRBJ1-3,CAWSVRGPTGNTIYF
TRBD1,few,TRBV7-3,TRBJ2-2,CASSLDRGRGGELFF
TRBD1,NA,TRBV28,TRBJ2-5,CASSYRDRVRETQYF
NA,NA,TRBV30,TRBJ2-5,CAWSVLQETQYF
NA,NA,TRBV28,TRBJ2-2,CASSQSWRRNTGELFF
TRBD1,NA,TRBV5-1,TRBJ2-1,CASSLPGQGAGEQFF
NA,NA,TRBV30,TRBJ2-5,CAWKQGAETQYF
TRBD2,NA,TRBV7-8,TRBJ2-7,CASSSRASGGRASSYEQYF
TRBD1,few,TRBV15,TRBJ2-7,CATSRGTGSYEQYF